The 3 T cell receptor beta chains given below trace back to one sample, sequenced in a study of T cell changes during pregnancy in multiple sclerosis. The repertoire was sequenced with immunoSEQ multiplex PCR; TCRdb's copy has only in-frame clones and lacks some. The data hold 66,000 or so clones, with about 90% observed a single time. Sequenced here: peripheral blood, sampled in the first trimester of pregnancy. The receptor set was obtained from a female donor in good health, enrolled as a control in a pregnancy study.

The chain uses TRBV18 and TRBJ2-3; no firm D call. CDR1 and CDR2 from the germline V gene are KGHSH and LQKENI. The V end was cut by 0 bases, the J end by 5 bases, with 9 bases between. This CDR3 comprises 14 residues. CDR3 region: CASSPPSSRDTQYF. The CDR3 bases are TGTGCCAGCTCACCACCTTCCTCCAGAGATACGCAGTATTTT.

The chain couples TRBV6-4 to TRBJ2-3; D is ambiguous. The CDR3 loop spans 15 amino acids. CDR1 and CDR2 (germline): MRHNA, SNTAGT. Between the trimmed V and J ends, which lost 3 bases and 2 bases, there was a span of 12 bases. CDR3 in DNA: TGTGCCAGCAGTGAGTCGGCGGAAAACACAGATACGCAGTATTTT. Protein sequence: CASSESAENTDTQYF.

This sequence joins TRBV12-5 and TRBJ2-1; the D is unclear. V was trimmed by 5 bases and J by 8 bases, leaving 7 bases between them. CDR1 is LGHNT, CDR2 FRNRAP, per germline. The CDR3 runs to 11 residues. The chain's CDR3 is CASGITHEQFF. DNA of the CDR3: TGTGCTAGTGGTATCACTCATGAGCAGTTCTTC.